The rows below give T cell receptor beta chains drawn from one sample of a study of T-cell memory formation after mild COVID-19. One entry per CDR3 protein results from TCRdb running MiXCR on the 5' RACE reads. The sample consists of fewer than 550,000 distinct CDR3 sequences, around 18% of them appearing once. Input material: PBMCs or a T cell subset sorted from them (not recorded which). Source of these receptors: an adult woman who had mild COVID-19 (a few samples of this study predate the infection). Cell type and time point are not known. CDR3s include the opening cysteine and the closing phenylalanine or tryptophan. The order of the fields is clone size, J gene, D gene, V gene, CDR3 DNA, CDR3 protein. The D gene is left open where the match is weak. Size is omitted from some rows. Given values are once, few, many or a class for expanded clones.

>NA|TRBJ2-7|TRBD1|TRBV25-1
TGTGCCAGCAGTGCCGGGGTCGGACAGGTAGACTCCTACGAGCAGTACTTC
CASSAGVGQVDSYEQYF
>NA|TRBJ1-2|NA|TRBV24-1
TGTGCCACCAGTGATTTGAGCGGGACCTATGGCTACACCTTC
CATSDLSGTYGYTF
>NA|TRBJ1-2|TRBD1|TRBV7-9
TGTGCCAGCAGCTTCCCCGGGACAGGGGGCCCACTAGCTAACTATGGCTACACCTTC
CASSFPGTGGPLANYGYTF
>NA|TRBJ2-7|NA|TRBV3-1
TGTGCCAGCAGCCAAGATGGTAACAGGCTGGGTGAGCAGTACTTC
CASSQDGNRLGEQYF
>few|TRBJ1-5|NA|TRBV5-5
TGTGCCAGCAGCTTGGTGGACCATCAGCCCCAGCATTTT
CASSLVDHQPQHF
>NA|TRBJ1-6|TRBD1|TRBV27
TGTGCCAGCAGTGAAACAGGGGGCAGAGTGAGAAATTCACCCCTCCACTTT
CASSETGGRVRNSPLHF
>few|TRBJ1-5|TRBD1|TRBV19
TGTGCCAGTAGACCAAAGGGGCAGGGGGGGCTCGGCAATCAGCCCCAGCATTTT
CASRPKGQGGLGNQPQHF
>NA|TRBJ2-2|TRBD2|TRBV5-1
TGCGCCAGCAGGCGGGGGGAACCCACCGGGGAGCTGTTTTTT
CASRRGEPTGELFF
>NA|TRBJ2-1|NA|TRBV29-1
TGCAGCGTTGGACAGAGGTCCTGGGACAATGAGCAGTTCTTC
CSVGQRSWDNEQFF
>NA|TRBJ2-2|NA|TRBV4-2
TGTGCCAGCAGCCAAGAAGCAATTATCCATGGCAGGGCGGCCGGGGAGCTGTTTTTT
CASSQEAIIHGRAAGELFF
>NA|TRBJ1-2|NA|TRBV24-1
TGTGCGCGGGACATCCGCCTGTGGGGGTATGGCTACACCTTC
CARDIRLWGYGYTF
>NA|TRBJ2-1|NA|TRBV4-1
TGCGCCAGCAGCCGGACTGTCCTCGATGAGCAGTTCTTC
CASSRTVLDEQFF
>few|TRBJ1-2|NA|TRBV20-1
TGCAGTGCTAGAGTGGCCTCGACCGTGGGAGGCTACACCTTC
CSARVASTVGGYTF
>NA|TRBJ1-4|NA|TRBV9
TGTGCCAGCAGCCCCCGAGAGGGGCAAGCTGAAAAACTGTTTTTT
CASSPREGQAEKLFF
>NA|TRBJ1-5|NA|TRBV20-1
TGCAGTGCTACCTCCTTATCGGTGTTCAGCAATCAGCCCCAGCATTTT
CSATSLSVFSNQPQHF
>NA|TRBJ2-1|TRBD2|TRBV4-1
TGCGCCAGCAGCCCGCAAAGGGGGAGCGGGGGGAGCTCCTACAATGAGCAGTTCTTC
CASSPQRGSGGSSYNEQFF
>few|TRBJ2-5|TRBD2|TRBV6-6
TGTGCCAGCAGTTACTTAAGCGGGAGGGCCAGGGGACAAGAGACCCAGTACTTC
CASSYLSGRARGQETQYF
>NA|TRBJ2-3|NA|TRBV30
TGTGCCTGGAGTGGGGGCTATCTCACAGATACGCAGTATTTT
CAWSGGYLTDTQYF
>NA|TRBJ2-2|NA|TRBV5-1
TGCGCCAGCAGCCTGAGACCGGGACTTAACACCGGGGAGCTGTTTTTT
CASSLRPGLNTGELFF
>many|TRBJ2-5|NA|TRBV7-9
TGTGCCAGCAGCCCAGACGGCGGGACGGCTCAAGAGACCCAGTACTTC
CASSPDGGTAQETQYF
>NA|TRBJ2-2|TRBD1|TRBV5-1
TGCGCCAGCAGCAAAGGACAGGGCGGCACCGGGGAGCTGTTTTTT
CASSKGQGGTGELFF
>NA|TRBJ2-7|TRBD1|TRBV5-1
TGCGCCAGCAGCTTACAGGGGGCTATCTACGAGCAGTACTTC
CASSLQGAIYEQYF
>few|TRBJ1-1|NA|TRBV7-3
TGTGCCAGCAGCTTAACTACGAACACTGAAGCTTTCTTT
CASSLTTNTEAFF
>many|TRBJ1-5|NA|TRBV9
TGTGCCAGCAGCGTAGATAGAAATCAGCCCCAGCATTTT
CASSVDRNQPQHF
>NA|TRBJ1-5|TRBD1|TRBV19
TGTGCCAGTATGGTGACAGGGTTTAATCAGCCCCAGCATTTT
CASMVTGFNQPQHF
>few|TRBJ1-6|NA|TRBV12-3/TRBV12-4
TGTGCCAGCAGTCTCAGGGATTTT
CASSLRDF
>NA|TRBJ1-5|NA|TRBV6-5
TGTGCCAGCAGTTCGAACAGTCGCAATCAGCCCCAGCATTTT
CASSSNSRNQPQHF
>few|TRBJ2-7|TRBD1|TRBV6-6
TGTGCCAGCAGTTTAACGGGACAGGGGAATTACGAGCAGTACTTC
CASSLTGQGNYEQYF
>NA|TRBJ2-7|TRBD1|TRBV19
TGTGCCAGTAGTACGGTTCCAGGGGGCGAGCAGTACTTC
CASSTVPGGEQYF
>many|TRBJ2-5|TRBD2|TRBV9
TGTGCCAGCAGCGTGGGAGCGGGGTACCAAGAGACCCAGTACTTC
CASSVGAGYQETQYF
>NA|TRBJ2-6|NA|TRBV12-3/TRBV12-4
TGTGCCAGCAGTTTTTGGGGCCCCAACGTCCTGACTTTC
CASSFWGPNVLTF
>once|TRBJ2-1|NA|TRBV9
TGTGCCAGCAGCGTACGATCCGACAATGAGCAGTTCTTC
CASSVRSDNEQFF
>NA|TRBJ1-1|TRBD1|TRBV4-1
TGCGCCAGCAGCCAAGGAGAAACAGGGGTCTGGACTGAAGCTTTCTTT
CASSQGETGVWTEAFF
>NA|TRBJ2-5|TRBD2|TRBV20-1
TGCAGTGCGCCAACTAGCGGGGAACTAGAGACCCAGTACTTC
CSAPTSGELETQYF
>NA|TRBJ1-5|NA|TRBV21-1
TGTGCCAGCAAGAGGAATGAGCCCCAGCATTTT
CASKRNEPQHF
>few|TRBJ2-7|TRBD2|TRBV3-1
TGTGCCAGCAGCCATCAAAAGCGGGGGCCTCCCCACTACGAGCAGTACTTC
CASSHQKRGPPHYEQYF
>few|TRBJ1-5|NA|TRBV7-2
TGTGCCAGCAGCTTGGAGGGCCGATCGAGCAATCAGCCCCAGCATTTT
CASSLEGRSSNQPQHF
>few|TRBJ2-6|NA|TRBV18
TGTGCCAGCTCACCATTGGCCGGGGCCAACGTCCTGACTTTC
CASSPLAGANVLTF
>NA|TRBJ2-1|NA|TRBV18
TGTGCCAGCTCTTTACCGCGGAATGAGCAGTTCTTC
CASSLPRNEQFF
>few|TRBJ1-5|TRBD1|TRBV6-2/TRBV6-3
TGTGCCAGCAGTTACTCAGGGACAGGGGTTAATAGCAATCAGCCCCAGCATTTT
CASSYSGTGVNSNQPQHF
>few|TRBJ1-4|TRBD1|TRBV18
TGTGCCAGCTCACCAAGGAGGAAACAGGGGGACGAAAAACTGTTTTTT
CASSPRRKQGDEKLFF
>NA|TRBJ2-1|NA|TRBV10-3
TGTGCCATCGCGGCGACGTCCAATGAGCAGTTCTTC
CAIAATSNEQFF
>NA|TRBJ1-1|NA|TRBV5-1
TGCGCCAGCAGCTTTGCTTGGGGGGGGACTGAAGCTTTCTTT
CASSFAWGGTEAFF
>NA|TRBJ2-2|NA|TRBV7-6
TGTGCCAGCAAGTGGGGGGCCGGGGAGCTGTTTTTT
CASKWGAGELFF
>few|TRBJ2-3|TRBD1|TRBV24-1
TGTGCCACCAGTGCGGGACAGAACACAGATACGCAGTATTTT
CATSAGQNTDTQYF
>NA|TRBJ2-1|NA|TRBV6-5
TGTGCCAGCAGTTACGACGGGACACTGACTAAGGGGCAGTTCTTC
CASSYDGTLTKGQFF
>few|TRBJ2-1|TRBD1|TRBV27
TGTGCCAGCAGGGGAACCGGGACAGGGGTTTACAATGAGCAGTTCTTC
CASRGTGTGVYNEQFF
>NA|TRBJ2-3|NA|TRBV7-2
TGTGCCAGCAGCTTCCGGGGCCCAGATACGCAGTATTTT
CASSFRGPDTQYF
>NA|TRBJ2-6|NA|TRBV7-6
TGTGCCAGCAGCTTAGACAGGAGCTCTGGGGCCAACGTCCTGACTTTC
CASSLDRSSGANVLTF
>NA|TRBJ1-2|TRBD1|TRBV7-9
TGTGCCAGCAGCTTATCGCGGGACAGTACCTACTACAGTGGCTACACCTTC
CASSLSRDSTYYSGYTF
>NA|TRBJ1-1|NA|TRBV12-3/TRBV12-4
TGTGCCAGCAGGATACAGGGTCCGAACACTGAAGCTTTCTTT
CASRIQGPNTEAFF